The T cell receptor (beta chain) described here comes from a study of T cell responses to AZD1222 COVID-19 vaccine. CDR3 length equals 15 residues. Germline values: CDR1 SGHVS, CDR2 FQNEAQ. The V gene lost 4 bases and the J gene lost 9 bases, with 19 bases spanning the gap. Profiling relied on immunoSEQ multiplex PCR, and the TCRdb table lists in-frame clones only, not all of them. The sample has more than 110,000 clones, around 90% seen once; the top ten hold approximately 3%. The V call is TRBV7-8, the J call TRBJ2-1; the D gene could be TRBD1 or TRBD2 (6 bases each). The sequenced sample was peripheral blood, obtained on day 0 of AZD1222 vaccination. The receptor was derived from an adult in good health. CDR3 protein: CASSSTGRTRGEQFF. CDR3 DNA sequence: TGTGCCAGCAGCTCGACAGGACGGACGCGGGGTGAGCAGTTCTTC.